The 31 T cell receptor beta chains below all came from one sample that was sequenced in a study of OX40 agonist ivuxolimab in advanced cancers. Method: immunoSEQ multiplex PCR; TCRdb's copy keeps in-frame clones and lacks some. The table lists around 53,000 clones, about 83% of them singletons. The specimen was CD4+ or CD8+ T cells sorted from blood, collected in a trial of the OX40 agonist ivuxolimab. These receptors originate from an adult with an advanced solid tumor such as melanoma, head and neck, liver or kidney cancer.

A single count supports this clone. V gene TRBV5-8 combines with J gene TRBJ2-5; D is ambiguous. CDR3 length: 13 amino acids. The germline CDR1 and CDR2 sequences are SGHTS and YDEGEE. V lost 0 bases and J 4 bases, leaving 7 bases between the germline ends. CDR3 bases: TGTGCCAGCAGCTTGGAGGGAACAGAGACCCAGTACTTC. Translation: CASSLEGTETQYF. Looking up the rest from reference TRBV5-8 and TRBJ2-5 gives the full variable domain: EAGVTQSPTHLIKTRGQQATLRCSPISGHTSVYWYQQALGLGLQFLLWYDEGEERNRGNFPPRFSGRQFPNYSSELNVNALELEDSALYLCASSLEGTETQYFGPGTRLLVL.

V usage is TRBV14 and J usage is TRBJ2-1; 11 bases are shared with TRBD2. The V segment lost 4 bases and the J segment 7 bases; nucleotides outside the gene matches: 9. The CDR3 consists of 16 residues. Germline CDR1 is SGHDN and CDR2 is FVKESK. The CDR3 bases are TGTGCCAGCAGCCTTATCGGGACTAGCGGAAGGAATGAGCAGTTCTTC. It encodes CASSLIGTSGRNEQFF.

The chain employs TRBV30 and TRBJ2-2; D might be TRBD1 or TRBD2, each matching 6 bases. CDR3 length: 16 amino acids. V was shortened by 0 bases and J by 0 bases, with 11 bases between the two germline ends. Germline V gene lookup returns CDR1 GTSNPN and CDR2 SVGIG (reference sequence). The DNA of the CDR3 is TGTGCCTGGAGTGTTAGGAGGGGGTCGAACACCGGGGAGCTGTTTTTT. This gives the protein CAWSVRRGSNTGELFF.

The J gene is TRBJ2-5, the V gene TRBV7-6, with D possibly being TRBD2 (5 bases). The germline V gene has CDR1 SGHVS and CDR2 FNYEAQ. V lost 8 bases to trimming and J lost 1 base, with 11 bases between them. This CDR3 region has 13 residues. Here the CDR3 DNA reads TGTGCCAGCCGGGGTTCTATCCAAGAGACCCAGTACTTC. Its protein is CASRGSIQETQYF.

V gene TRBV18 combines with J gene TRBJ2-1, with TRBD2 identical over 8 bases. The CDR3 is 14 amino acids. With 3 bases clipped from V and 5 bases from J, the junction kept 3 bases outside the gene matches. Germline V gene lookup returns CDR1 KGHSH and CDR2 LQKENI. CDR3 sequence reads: CASSPSAGDNEQFF. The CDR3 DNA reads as TGTGCCAGCTCACCCTCAGCGGGGGACAATGAGCAGTTCTTC.

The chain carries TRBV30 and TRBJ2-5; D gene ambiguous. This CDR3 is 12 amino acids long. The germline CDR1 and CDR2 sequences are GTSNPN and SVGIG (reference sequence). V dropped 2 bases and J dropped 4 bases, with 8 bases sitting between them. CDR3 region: CAWSISLETQYF. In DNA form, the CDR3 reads TGTGCCTGGAGTATATCTCTAGAGACCCAGTACTTC.

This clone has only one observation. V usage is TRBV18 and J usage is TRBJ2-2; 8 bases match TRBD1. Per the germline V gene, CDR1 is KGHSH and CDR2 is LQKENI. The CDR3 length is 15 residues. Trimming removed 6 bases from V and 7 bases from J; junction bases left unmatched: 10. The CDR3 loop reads CASSTAGGFGGELFF. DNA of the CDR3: TGTGCCAGCTCGACCGCAGGGGGCTTTGGCGGGGAGCTGTTTTTT.

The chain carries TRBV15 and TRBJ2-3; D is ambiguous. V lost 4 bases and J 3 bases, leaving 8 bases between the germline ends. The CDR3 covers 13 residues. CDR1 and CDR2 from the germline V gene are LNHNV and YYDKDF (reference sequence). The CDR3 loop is CATSTLDTDTQYF. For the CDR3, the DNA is TGTGCCACCAGCACGCTCGATACAGATACGCAGTATTTT. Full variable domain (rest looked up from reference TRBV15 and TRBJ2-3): DAMVIQNPRYQVTQFGKPVTLSCSQTLNHNVMYWYQQKSSQAPKLLFHYYDKDFNNEADTPDNFQSRRPNTSFCFLDIRSPGLGDTAMYLCATSTLDTDTQYFGPGTRLTVL.

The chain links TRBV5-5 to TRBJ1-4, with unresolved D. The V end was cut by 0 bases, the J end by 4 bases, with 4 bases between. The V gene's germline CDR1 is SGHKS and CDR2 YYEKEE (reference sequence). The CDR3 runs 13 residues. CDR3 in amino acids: CASSLVFNEKLFF. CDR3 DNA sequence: TGTGCCAGCAGCTTGGTCTTTAATGAAAAACTGTTTTTT.

The CDR3 nucleotides are TGTGCCAGTAGTCCAGGGACAGGGGCCCGGACCCAGTACTTC. It codes for CASSPGTGARTQYF. The genes are TRBV19 and TRBJ2-5, with TRBD1 identical over 10 bases. The ends lost 5 bases at V and 7 bases at J; junction bases unmatched: 7. The germline V gene has CDR1 LNHDA and CDR2 SQIVND (reference sequence). This CDR3 has 14 amino acids. Filled out from reference TRBV19 and TRBJ2-5, the complete variable domain reads DGGITQSPKYLFRKEGQNVTLSCEQNLNHDAMYWYRQDPGQGLRLIYYSQIVNDFQKGDIAEGYSVSREKKESFPLTVTSAQKNPTAFYLCASSPGTGARTQYFGPGTRLLVL.

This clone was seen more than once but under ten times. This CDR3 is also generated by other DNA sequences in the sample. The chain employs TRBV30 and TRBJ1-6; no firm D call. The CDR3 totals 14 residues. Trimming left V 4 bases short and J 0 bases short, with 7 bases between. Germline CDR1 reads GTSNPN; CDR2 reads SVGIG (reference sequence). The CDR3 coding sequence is TGTGCCTGGACCAGGAGCTCCTATAATTCACCCCTCCACTTT. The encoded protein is CAWTRSSYNSPLHF.

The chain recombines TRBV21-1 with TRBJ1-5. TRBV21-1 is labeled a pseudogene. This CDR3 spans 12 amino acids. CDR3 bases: TGTGCCAGCAACGGACGAGGCCAGCCCCAGCATTTT. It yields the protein CASNGRGQPQHF.

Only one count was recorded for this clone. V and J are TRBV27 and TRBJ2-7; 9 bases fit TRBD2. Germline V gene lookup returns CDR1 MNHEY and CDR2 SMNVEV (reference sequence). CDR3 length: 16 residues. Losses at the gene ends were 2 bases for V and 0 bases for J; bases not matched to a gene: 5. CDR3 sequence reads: CASSLMAGGSSYEQYF. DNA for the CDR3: TGTGCCAGCAGTTTAATGGCGGGGGGGAGCTCCTACGAGCAGTACTTC.

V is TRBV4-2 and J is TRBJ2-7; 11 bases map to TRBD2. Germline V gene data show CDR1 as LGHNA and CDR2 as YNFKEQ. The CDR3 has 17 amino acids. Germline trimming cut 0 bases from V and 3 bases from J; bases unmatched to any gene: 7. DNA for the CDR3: TGTGCCAGCAGCCAAGAGTTTCGGCTAGCGGGAGGCTACGAGCAGTACTTC. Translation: CASSQEFRLAGGYEQYF.

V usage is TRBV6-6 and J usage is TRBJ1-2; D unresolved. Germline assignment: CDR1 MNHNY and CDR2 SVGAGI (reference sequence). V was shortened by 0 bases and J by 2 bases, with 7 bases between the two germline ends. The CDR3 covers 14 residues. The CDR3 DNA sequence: TGTGCCAGCAGTTACTCGTCCGGGAACTATGGCTACACCTTC. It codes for CASSYSSGNYGYTF.

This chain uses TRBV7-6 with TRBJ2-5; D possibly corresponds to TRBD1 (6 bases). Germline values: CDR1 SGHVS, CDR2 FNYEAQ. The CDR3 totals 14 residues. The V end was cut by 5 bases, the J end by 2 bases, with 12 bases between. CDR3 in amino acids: CASSTGSVQETQYF. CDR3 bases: TGTGCCAGCAGCACAGGGTCAGTTCAAGAGACCCAGTACTTC.

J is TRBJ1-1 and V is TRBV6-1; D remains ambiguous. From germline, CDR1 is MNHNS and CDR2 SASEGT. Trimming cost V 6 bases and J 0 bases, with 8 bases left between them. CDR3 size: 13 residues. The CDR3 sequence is CASRARLNTEAFF. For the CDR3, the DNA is TGTGCCAGCAGGGCCAGACTGAACACTGAAGCTTTCTTT.

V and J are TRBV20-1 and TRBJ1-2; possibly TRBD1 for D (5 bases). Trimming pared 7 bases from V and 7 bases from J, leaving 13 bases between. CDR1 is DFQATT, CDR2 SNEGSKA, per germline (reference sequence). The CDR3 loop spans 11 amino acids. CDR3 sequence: CSVGGESGYTF. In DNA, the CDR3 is TGCAGTGTTGGAGGGGAGAGTGGCTACACCTTC.

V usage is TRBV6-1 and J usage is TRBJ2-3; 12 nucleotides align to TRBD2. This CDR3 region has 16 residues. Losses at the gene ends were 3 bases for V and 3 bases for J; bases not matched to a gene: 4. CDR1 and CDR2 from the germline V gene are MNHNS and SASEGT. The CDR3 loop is CASSEILAGGTDTQYF. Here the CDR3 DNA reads TGTGCCAGCAGTGAGATACTAGCGGGGGGAACAGATACGCAGTATTTT.

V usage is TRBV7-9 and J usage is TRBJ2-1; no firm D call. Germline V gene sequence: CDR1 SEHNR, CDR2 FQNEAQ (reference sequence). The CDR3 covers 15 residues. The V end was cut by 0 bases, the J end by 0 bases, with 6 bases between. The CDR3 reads CASSLATSSYNEQFF. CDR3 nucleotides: TGTGCCAGCAGCTTAGCCACGAGCTCCTACAATGAGCAGTTCTTC. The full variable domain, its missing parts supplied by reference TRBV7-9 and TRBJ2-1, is DTGVSQNPRHKITKRGQNVTFRCDPISEHNRLYWYRQTLGQGPEFLTYFQNEAQLEKSRLLSDRFSAERPKGSFSTLEIQRTEQGDSAMYLCASSLATSSYNEQFFGPGTRLTVL.

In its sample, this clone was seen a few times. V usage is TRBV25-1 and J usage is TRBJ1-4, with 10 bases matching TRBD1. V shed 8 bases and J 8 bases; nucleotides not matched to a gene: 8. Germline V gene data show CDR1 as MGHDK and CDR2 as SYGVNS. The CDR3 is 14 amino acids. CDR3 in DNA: TGTGCCAGCGGACTGACAGGGGGCGAGGAAAAACTGTTTTTT. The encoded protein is CASGLTGGEEKLFF. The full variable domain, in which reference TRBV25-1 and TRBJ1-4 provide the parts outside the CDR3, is EADIYQTPRYLVIGTGKKITLECSQTMGHDKMYWYQQDPGMELHLIHYSYGVNSTEKGDLSSESTVSRIRTEHFPLTLESARPSHTSQYLCASGLTGGEEKLFFGSGTQLSVL.

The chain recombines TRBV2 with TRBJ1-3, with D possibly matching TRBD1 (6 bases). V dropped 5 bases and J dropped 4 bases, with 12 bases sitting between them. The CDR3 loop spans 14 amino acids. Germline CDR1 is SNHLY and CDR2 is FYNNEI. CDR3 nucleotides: TGTGCCAGCAGTTTACAGGGCTACGGAAACACCATATATTTT. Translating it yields CASSLQGYGNTIYF.

In DNA, the CDR3 is TGTGCCAGTAGTGGGGGGGGCTACACCTTC. Its protein is CASSGGGYTF. J is TRBJ1-2 and V is TRBV19, with D perhaps matching TRBD1 (5 bases). Per germline, CDR1 LNHDA and CDR2 SQIVND (reference sequence). The CDR3 is 10 amino acids. V was cut by 5 bases and J by 8 bases, with 6 bases left in between.

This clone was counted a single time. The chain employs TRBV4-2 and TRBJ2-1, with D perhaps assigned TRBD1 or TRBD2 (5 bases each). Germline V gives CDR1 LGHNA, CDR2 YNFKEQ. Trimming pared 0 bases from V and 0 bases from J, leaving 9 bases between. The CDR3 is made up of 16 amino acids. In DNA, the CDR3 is TGTGCCAGCAGCCAAGACGGGACGGGCTCCTACAATGAGCAGTTCTTC. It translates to CASSQDGTGSYNEQFF.

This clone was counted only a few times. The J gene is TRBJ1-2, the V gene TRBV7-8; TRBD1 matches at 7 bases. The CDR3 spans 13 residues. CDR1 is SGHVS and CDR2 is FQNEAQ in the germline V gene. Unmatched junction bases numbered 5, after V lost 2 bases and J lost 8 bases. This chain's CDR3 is CASSLQGGDGYTF. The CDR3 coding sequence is TGTGCCAGCAGCTTACAGGGGGGGGACGGCTACACCTTC.

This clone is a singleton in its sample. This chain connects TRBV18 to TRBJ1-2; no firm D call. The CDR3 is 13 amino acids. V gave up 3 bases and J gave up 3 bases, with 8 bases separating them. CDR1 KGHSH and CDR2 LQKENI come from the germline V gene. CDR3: CASSPADYYGYTF. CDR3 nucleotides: TGTGCCAGCTCACCGGCGGATTACTATGGCTACACCTTC.

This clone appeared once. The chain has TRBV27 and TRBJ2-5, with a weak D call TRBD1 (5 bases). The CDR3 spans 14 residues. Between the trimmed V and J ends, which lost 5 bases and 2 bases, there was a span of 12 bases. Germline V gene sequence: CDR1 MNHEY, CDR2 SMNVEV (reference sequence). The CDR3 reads CASSRSGSQETQYF. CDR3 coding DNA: TGTGCCAGCAGTAGATCAGGGTCACAAGAGACCCAGTACTTC.

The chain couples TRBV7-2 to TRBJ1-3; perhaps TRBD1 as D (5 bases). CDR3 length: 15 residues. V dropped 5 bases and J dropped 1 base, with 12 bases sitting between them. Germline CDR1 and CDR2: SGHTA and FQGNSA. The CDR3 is CASSKQEASGNTIYF. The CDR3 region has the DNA TGTGCCAGCAGCAAACAGGAGGCATCTGGAAACACCATATATTTT.

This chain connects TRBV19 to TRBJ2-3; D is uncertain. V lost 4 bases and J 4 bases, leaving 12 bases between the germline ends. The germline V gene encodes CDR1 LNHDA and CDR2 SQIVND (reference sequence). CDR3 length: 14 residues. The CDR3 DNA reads TGTGCCAGTAGTACCTCCAGTCAGGCAGATACGCAGTATTTT. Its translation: CASSTSSQADTQYF.

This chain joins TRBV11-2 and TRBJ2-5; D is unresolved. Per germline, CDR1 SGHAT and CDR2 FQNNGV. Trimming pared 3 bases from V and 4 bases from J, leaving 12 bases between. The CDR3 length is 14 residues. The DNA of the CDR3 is TGTGCCAGCAGCTTCGGACCCACGGTAGAGACCCAGTACTTC. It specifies CASSFGPTVETQYF.

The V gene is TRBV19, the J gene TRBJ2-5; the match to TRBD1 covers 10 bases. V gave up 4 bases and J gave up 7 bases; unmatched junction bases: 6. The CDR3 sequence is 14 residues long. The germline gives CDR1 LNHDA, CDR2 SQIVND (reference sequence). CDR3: CASSSGTGEGTQYF. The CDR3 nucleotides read TGTGCCAGTAGTAGTGGGACAGGGGAAGGGACCCAGTACTTC.